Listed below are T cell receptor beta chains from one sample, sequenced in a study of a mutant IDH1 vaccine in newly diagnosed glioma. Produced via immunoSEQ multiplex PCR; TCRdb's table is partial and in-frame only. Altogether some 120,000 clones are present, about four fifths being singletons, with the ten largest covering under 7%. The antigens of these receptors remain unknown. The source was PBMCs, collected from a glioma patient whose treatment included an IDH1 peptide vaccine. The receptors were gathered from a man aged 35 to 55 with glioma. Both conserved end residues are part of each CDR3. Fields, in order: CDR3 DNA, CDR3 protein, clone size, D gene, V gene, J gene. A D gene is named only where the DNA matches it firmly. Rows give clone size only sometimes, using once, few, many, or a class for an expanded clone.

TGTGCCAGCAGCTTGGAACTAGCGGGTTTCTACAATGAGCAGTTCTTC	CASSLELAGFYNEQFF	once	TRBD2	TRBV5-5	TRBJ2-1
TGCGCCAGCAGCCAAGATACCAGCGGGAGGCGCACAGATACGCAGTATTTT	CASSQDTSGRRTDTQYF	.	TRBD2	TRBV4-1	TRBJ2-3
TGCAGCGTTGAAGATCCTGGGGCCAACGTCCTGACTTTC	CSVEDPGANVLTF	.	.	TRBV29-1	TRBJ2-6
TGTGCCAGCAGCTCCGATCCGACTAGCAGCCACGAGCAGTACTTC	CASSSDPTSSHEQYF	few	TRBD2	TRBV7-6	TRBJ2-7
TGTGCCAGCAGCCGGCTGACAGGGGGCGATGGCTACACCTTC	CASSRLTGGDGYTF	.	TRBD1	TRBV6-5	TRBJ1-2
TGTGCCAGCAGTTATAGCGGGGGGCTCAGCTCCTACGAGCAGTACTTC	CASSYSGGLSSYEQYF	.	TRBD2	TRBV6-5	TRBJ2-7
TGTGCCATCAGGACGGGACAGGCCAACACCGGGGAGCTGTTTTTT	CAIRTGQANTGELFF	.	TRBD1	TRBV10-3	TRBJ2-2
TGTGCCAGCAGCTTAGCAACTAGCGCCGAGCAGTACTTC	CASSLATSAEQYF	.	TRBD2	TRBV7-8	TRBJ2-7
TGTGCCAGCAAAGACAGACCCGCAAGTACCTACGAGCAGTACTTC	CASKDRPASTYEQYF	.	.	TRBV25-1	TRBJ2-7
TGTGCCAGCAGCTCAGAGGCTAGCGGAAACTTAGCCAAAAACATTCAGTACTTC	CASSSEASGNLAKNIQYF	.	TRBD2	TRBV7-2	TRBJ2-4
TGCAGCCTTGATGGACAGGAATATCAGCCCCAGCATTTT	CSLDGQEYQPQHF	few	TRBD1	TRBV29-1	TRBJ1-5
TGCGCCAGCAGCTTGAGGGAAGGACAGAAAAACACTGAAGCTTTCTTT	CASSLREGQKNTEAFF	.	.	TRBV5-1	TRBJ1-1
TGCTCTGGGCGGGGGGCGAACCACAATGAGCAGTTCTTC	CSGRGANHNEQFF	.	TRBD2	TRBV29-1	TRBJ2-1